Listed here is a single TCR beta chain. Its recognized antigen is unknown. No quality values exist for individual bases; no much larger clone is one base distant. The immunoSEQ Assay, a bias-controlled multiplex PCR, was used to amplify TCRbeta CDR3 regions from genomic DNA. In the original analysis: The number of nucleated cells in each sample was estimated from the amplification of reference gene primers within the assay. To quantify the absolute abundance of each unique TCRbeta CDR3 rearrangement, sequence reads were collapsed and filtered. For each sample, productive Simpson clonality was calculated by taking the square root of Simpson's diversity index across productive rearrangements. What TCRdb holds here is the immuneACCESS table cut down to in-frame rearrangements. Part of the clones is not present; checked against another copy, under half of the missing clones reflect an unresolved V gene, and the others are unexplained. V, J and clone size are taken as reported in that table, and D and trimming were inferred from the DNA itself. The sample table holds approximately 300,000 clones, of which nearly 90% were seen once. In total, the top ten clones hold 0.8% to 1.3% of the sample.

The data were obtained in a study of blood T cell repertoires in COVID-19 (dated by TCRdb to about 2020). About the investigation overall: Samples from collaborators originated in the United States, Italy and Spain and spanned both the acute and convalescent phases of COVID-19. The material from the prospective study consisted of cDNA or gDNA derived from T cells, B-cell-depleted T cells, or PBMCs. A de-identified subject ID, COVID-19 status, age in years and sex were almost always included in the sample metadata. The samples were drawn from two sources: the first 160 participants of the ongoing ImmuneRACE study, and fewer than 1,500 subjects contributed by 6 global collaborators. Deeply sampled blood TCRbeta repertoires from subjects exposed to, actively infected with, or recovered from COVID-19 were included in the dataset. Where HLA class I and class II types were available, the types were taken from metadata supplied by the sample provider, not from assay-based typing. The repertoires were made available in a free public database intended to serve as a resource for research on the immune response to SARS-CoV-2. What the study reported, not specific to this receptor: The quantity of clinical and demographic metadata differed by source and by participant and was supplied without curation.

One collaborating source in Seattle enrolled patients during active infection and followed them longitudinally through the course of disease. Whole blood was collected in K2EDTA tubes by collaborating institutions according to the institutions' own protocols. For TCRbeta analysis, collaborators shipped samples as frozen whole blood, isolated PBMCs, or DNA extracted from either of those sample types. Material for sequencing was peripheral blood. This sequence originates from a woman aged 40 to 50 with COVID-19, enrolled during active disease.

The base sequence is TGTGCCAGTAGGACAGGCCTACAAGAGACCCAGTACTTC. This yields the protein CASRTGLQETQYF. The chain links TRBV27 with TRBJ2-5, with TRBD1 identical over 7 junction bases. Relative to germline, V is missing 9 bases and J is missing 2 bases, with 6 bases of the junction outside any gene match. From the germline V gene (reference sequence), CDR1 is MNHEY and CDR2 is SMNVEV. Measured from the cysteine to the phenylalanine, the CDR3 is 13 residues long. Only CDR3 DNA is held: 39 bases, read in frame from base 1.